The T cell receptor beta chain described here comes from a study of cytomegalovirus exposure and HLA in healthy donors. The table came from immunoSEQ multiplex PCR; TCRdb's copy has only in-frame clones and leaves some out. The sample lists tens of thousands of clones, about 94% occurring once. Details on this clone: Its antigen is unidentified.

Study results and limitations: Within the 120 or so validation repertoires, first-cohort TCR clusters tended to co-occur, according to a later analysis. In vitro data verified a few CMV-associated chains as specific for CMV antigens. The majority of TCR sequences were rare, yet some public TCRs appeared in many donors.

The sequencing input was PBMCs. The clonotype originates from a man in his late teens or twenties in good health and CMV-seropositive.

CDR3 residues: CASSLGQMSYGYTF. The CDR3 DNA is TGTGCCAGCAGCTTAGGACAGATGTCCTATGGCTACACCTTC. The V and J genes are TRBV7-9 and TRBJ1-2, with D perhaps matching TRBD1 (5 bases). The CDR3 runs to 14 residues. V dropped 1 base and J dropped 4 bases, with 10 bases sitting between them. From germline, CDR1 is SEHNR and CDR2 FQNEAQ (reference sequence).